This TCR beta chain was obtained from a study of blood T cell repertoires in COVID-19. J gave up 6 bases and V 4 bases, and 15 bases lay outside the gene matches. This CDR3 comprises 16 residues. Germline loops: CDR1 SGHKS, CDR2 YYEKEE (reference sequence). In the authors' workflow: How many nucleated cells were present was estimated from reference gene primer amplification. Sequencing used immunoSEQ multiplex PCR; TCRdb keeps in-frame clones, though not all of them. The V and J calls and clone size come from that table; D and trimming were worked out from the DNA. The repertoire consists of approximately 300,000 clones, with approximately 91% occurring once and the leading ten covering approximately 4.1%.

This sequence was found in a woman aged 25 to 39 who had been exposed to COVID-19. The specimen sequenced was PBMCs or T cells enriched from blood (not recorded which). The chain has TRBV5-5 and TRBJ2-7; 8 bases line up with TRBD1. In DNA form, the CDR3 reads TGTGCCAGCAGCGCTTCCGGACAGGGTGTAATCGGCGAGCAGTACTTC. Translated: CASSASGQGVIGEQYF.